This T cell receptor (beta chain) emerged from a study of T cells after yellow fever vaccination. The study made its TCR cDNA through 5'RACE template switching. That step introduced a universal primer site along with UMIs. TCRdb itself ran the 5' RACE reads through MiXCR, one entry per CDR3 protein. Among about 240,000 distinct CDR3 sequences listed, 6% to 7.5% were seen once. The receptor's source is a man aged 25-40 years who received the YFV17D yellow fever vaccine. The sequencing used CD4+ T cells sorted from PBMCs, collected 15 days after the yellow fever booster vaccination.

The CDR3 reads CSAFKGSSTYEQYF. The CDR3 DNA follows: TGCAGTGCTTTCAAGGGATCCTCGACCTACGAGCAGTACTTC. V and J are TRBV20-1 and TRBJ2-7; unclear D gene. The CDR3 length is 14 residues. Germline CDR1 is DFQATT and CDR2 is SNEGSKA (reference sequence). V lost 5 bases to trimming and J lost 2 bases, with 16 bases between them.